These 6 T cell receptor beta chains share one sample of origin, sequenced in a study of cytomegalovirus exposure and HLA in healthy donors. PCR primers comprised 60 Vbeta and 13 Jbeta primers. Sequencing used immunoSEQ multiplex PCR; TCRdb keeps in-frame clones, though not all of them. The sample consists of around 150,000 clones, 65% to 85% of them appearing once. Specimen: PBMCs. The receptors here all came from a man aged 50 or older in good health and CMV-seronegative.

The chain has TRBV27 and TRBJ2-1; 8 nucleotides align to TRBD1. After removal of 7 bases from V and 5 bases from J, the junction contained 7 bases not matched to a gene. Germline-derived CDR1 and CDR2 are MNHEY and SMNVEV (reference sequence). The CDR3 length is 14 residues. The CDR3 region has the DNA TGTGCCAGCACCCGACAGGGGCCGCACAATGAGCAGTTCTTC. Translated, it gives CASTRQGPHNEQFF.

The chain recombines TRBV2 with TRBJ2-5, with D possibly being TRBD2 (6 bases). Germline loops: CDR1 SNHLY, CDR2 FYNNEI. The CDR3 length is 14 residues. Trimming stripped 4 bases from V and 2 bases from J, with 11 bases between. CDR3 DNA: TGTGCCAGCAGTGCCGACGGGGGACAAGAGACCCAGTACTTC. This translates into CASSADGGQETQYF. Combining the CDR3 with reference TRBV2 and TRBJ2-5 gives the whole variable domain EPEVTQTPSHQVTQMGQEVILRCVPISNHLYFYWYRQILGQKVEFLVSFYNNEISEKSEIFDDQFSVERPDGSNFTLKIRSTKLEDSAMYFCASSADGGQETQYFGPGTRLLVL.

The CDR3 DNA reads as TGTGCCAGCAGCCTCCAACCGGACACTAAAAACATTCAGTACTTC. This sequence encodes CASSLQPDTKNIQYF. The V and J genes are TRBV4-2 and TRBJ2-4; the D gene is possibly TRBD1 (5 bases). The V gene lost 4 bases and the J gene lost 4 bases, with 14 bases spanning the gap. There are 15 residues in the CDR3. The V gene's germline CDR1 is LGHNA and CDR2 YNFKEQ.

CDR3 nucleotide sequence: TGTGCCCGAGCTACTCGGGACAGGGTTAGAATTGCGCAGTATTTT. This encodes CARATRDRVRIAQYF. The chain is built from TRBV30 and TRBJ2-3; 9 bases are shared with TRBD1. The V gene's germline CDR1 is GTSNPN and CDR2 SVGIG (reference sequence). Trimming took 8 bases from V and 10 from J; bases not matched to a gene: 19. The CDR3 totals 15 residues.

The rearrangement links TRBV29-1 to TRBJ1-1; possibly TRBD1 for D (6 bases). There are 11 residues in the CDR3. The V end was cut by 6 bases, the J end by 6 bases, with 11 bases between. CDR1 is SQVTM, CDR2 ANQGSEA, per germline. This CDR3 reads CSVDSFSEAFF. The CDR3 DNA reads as TGCAGCGTGGACAGTTTCTCTGAAGCTTTCTTT.

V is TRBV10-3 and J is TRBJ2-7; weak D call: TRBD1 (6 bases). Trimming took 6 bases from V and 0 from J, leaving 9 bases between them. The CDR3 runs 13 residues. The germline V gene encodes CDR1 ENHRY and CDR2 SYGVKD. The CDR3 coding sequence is TGTGCCATCAGCCAGGACAGCTCCTACGAGCAGTACTTC. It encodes CAISQDSSYEQYF.